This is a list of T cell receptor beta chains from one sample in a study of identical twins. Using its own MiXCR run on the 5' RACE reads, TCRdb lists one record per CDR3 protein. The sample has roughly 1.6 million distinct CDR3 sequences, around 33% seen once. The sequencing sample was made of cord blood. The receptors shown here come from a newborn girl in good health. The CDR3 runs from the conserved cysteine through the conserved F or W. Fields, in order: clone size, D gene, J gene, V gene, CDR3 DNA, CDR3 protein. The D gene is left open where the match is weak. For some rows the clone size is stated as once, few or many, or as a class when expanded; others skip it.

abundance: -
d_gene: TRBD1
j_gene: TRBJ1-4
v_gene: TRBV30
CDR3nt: TGTGCCTGGAACCGGGGACAGATTACAACTAATGAAAAACTGTTTTTT
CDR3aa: CAWNRGQITTNEKLFF

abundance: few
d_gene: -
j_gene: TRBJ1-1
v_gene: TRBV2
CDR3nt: TGTGCCAGCAGTGAAAGGCGGTTTGTCTATGGTGAAGCTTTCTTT
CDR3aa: CASSERRFVYGEAFF

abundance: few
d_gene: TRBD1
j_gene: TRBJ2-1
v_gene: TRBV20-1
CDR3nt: TGCGTACCACAGGGGGCATCCTACAATGAGCAGTTCTTC
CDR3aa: CVPQGASYNEQFF

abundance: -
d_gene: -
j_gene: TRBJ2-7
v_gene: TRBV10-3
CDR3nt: TGTGCCATCGGGTCAAGGGCGGCGGGGCTGGACGAGCAGTACTTC
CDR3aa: CAIGSRAAGLDEQYF

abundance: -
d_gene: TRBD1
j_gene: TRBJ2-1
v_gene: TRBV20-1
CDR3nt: TGCAGTGCTCCTCCGTCCCTGAGGGGGCGCGGGTACAATGAGCAGTTCTTC
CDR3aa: CSAPPSLRGRGYNEQFF

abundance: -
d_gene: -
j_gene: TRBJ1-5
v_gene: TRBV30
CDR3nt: TGTGCCTGGAGTAGGTGGGGCGGCAATCAGCCCCAGCATTTT
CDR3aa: CAWSRWGGNQPQHF

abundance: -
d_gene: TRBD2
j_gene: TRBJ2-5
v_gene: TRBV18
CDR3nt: TGTGCCAGCTCATACCCAGCGGGAACACAAGAGACCCAGTACTTC
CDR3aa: CASSYPAGTQETQYF

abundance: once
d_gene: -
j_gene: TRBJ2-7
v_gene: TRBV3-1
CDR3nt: TGTGCCGGCAGCCAACAATACGAGCAGTACTTC
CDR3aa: CAGSQQYEQYF

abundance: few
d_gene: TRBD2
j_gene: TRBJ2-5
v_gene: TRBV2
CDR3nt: TGTGCCAGCAGGGAACTGACGGGAGGGCCGGGGGAGACCCAGTACTTC
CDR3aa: CASRELTGGPGETQYF

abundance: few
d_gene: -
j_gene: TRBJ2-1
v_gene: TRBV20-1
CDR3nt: TGCAGTGCTAGCAACCGGGGGCTCTCCTACAATGAGCAGTTCTTC
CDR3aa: CSASNRGLSYNEQFF

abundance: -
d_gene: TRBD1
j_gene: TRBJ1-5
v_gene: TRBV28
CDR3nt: TGTGCCAGCAGTTTCCCCACGAGGGGGCTTAGGGTATATAGCAATCAGCCCCAGCATTTT
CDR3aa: CASSFPTRGLRVYSNQPQHF

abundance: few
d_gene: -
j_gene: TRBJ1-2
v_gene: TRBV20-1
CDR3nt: TGCAGTGCTAGAGATTCAGGATACGATTTGGTTTATGGCTACACCTTC
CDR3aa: CSARDSGYDLVYGYTF

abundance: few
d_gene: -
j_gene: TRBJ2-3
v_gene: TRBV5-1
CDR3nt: TGCGCCAGCAGCTTGGCCGTTACAGGTCAGGGTACGCAGTATTTT
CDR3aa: CASSLAVTGQGTQYF

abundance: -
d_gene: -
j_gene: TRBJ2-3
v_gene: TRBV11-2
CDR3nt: TGTGCCAGCAGCTTTGGGGGGGGCCGAACAGATACGCAGTCTTTT
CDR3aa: CASSFGGGRTDTQSF

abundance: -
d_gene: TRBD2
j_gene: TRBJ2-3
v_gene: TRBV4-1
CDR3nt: TGCGCCAGCAGGCCCGGACAGTTAGCGGGAGGGGCAGATACGCAGTATTTT
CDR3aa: CASRPGQLAGGADTQYF

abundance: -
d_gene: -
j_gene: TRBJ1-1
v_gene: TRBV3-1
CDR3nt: TGTGCCAGCAGCCAAGATTCCGGGGGCATGAACACTGAAGCTTTCTTT
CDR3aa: CASSQDSGGMNTEAFF

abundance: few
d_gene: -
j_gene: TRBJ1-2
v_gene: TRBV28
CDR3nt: TGTGCCAGCAGTGGCCGGGACTGGATCAATGGCTACACCTTC
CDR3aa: CASSGRDWINGYTF

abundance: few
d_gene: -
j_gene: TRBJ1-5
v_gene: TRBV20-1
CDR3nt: TGCAGTGCTAGCAGGCAGGGACGCAATCAGCCCCAGCATTTT
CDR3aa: CSASRQGRNQPQHF

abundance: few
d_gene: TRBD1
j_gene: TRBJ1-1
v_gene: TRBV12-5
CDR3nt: TGTGCTAGTGGTTCCGACAGGGTCACTGAAGCTTTCTTT
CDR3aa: CASGSDRVTEAFF

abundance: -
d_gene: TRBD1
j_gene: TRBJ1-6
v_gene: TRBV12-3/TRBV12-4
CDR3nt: TGTGCCAGCAGACGAACAGGGGGGAGTTCACCCCTCCACTTT
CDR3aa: CASRRTGGSSPLHF

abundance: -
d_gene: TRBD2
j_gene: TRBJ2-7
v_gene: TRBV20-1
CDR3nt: TGCGGTGCTACGAAGACTAGCCTCTCCTACGAGCAGTACTTC
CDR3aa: CGATKTSLSYEQYF

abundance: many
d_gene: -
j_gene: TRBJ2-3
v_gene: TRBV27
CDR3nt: TGTGCCAGCAGCCCGACCCCGACAAATACGCAGTATTTT
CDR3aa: CASSPTPTNTQYF

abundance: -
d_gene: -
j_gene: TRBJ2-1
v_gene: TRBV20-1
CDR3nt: TGCAGTGCTAGAGAAGCAGCGGCGAGCTCCTACAATGAGCAGTTCTTC
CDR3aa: CSAREAAASSYNEQFF

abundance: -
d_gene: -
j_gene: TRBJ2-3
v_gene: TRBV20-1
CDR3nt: TGCAGTGCTAGCCGGGACTTGGGATACACAGATACGCAGTATTTT
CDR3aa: CSASRDLGYTDTQYF

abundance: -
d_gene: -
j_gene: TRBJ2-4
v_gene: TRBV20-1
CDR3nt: TGCAGTGCGTTACCGGGTGGGGACAAAAACATTCAGTACTTC
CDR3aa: CSALPGGDKNIQYF

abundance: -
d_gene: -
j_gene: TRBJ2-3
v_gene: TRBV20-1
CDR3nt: TGCAGTGCTAGTGTTTGGGGGGCAGATACGCAGTATTTT
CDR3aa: CSASVWGADTQYF

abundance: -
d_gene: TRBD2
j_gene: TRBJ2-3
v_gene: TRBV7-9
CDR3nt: TGTGCCAGCAGCCCCAGAGGGACTAGATCCACAGATACACAGTATTTT
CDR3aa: CASSPRGTRSTDTQYF

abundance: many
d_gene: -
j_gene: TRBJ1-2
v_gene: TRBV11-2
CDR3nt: TGTGCCAGCAGCTTAGGGCCCGGAGCTAACTATGGCTACACCTTC
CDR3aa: CASSLGPGANYGYTF

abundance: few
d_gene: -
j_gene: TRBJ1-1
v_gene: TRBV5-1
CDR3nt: TGCGCCAGCAGCTTCGGGGACACTATGAACACTGAAGCTTTCTTT
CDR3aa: CASSFGDTMNTEAFF

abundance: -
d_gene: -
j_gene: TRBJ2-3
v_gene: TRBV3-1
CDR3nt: TGTGCCAGCAGCCAGGGGGTGGGCGCAGATACGCAGTATTTT
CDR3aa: CASSQGVGADTQYF

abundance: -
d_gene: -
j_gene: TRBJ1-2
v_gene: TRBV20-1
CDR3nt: TGCAGTGCTCTGGGTTTAGGCTACACCTTC
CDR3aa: CSALGLGYTF

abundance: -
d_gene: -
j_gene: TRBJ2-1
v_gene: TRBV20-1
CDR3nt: TGCAGTGCTAGAGCCCTTAGGGGGAGGGATGAGCAGTTCTTC
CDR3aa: CSARALRGRDEQFF

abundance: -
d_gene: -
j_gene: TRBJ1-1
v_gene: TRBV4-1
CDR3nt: TGCGCCAGCAGCCAAGTCGTGTTTTCCACTGAAGCTTTCTTT
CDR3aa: CASSQVVFSTEAFF

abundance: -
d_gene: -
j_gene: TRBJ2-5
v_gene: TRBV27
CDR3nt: TGTGCCAGCAGTTCCCTAGCAACAGACTTGAAAGAGACCCAGTACTTC
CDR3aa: CASSSLATDLKETQYF

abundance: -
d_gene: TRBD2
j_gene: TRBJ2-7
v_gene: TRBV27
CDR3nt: TGTGCCAGCGCCTCCAGGTCTGGACTAGGCTACGAGCAGTACTTC
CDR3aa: CASASRSGLGYEQYF

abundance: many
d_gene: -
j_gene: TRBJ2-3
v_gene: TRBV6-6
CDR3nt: TGTGCCAGCAGTCACATATTCAATACGCAGTATTTT
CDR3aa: CASSHIFNTQYF

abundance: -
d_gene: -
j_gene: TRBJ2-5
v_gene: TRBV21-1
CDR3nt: TGTGCCAGCCCGAGCGGGGCACAAGAGACCCAGTACTTC
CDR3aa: CASPSGAQETQYF

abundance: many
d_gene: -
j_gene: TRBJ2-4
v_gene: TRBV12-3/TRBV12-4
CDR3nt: TGTGCCAGCAGTTCCCTCGCCGCGGGCAAAAACATTCAGTACTTC
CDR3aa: CASSSLAAGKNIQYF

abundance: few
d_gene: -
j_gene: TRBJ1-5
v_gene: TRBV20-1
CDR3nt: TGCAGTGCTAGAGTTAGCCTGTATAGCAATCAGCCCCAGCATTTT
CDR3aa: CSARVSLYSNQPQHF

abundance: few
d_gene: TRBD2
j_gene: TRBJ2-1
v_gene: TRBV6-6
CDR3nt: TGTGCCAGCAGTTACCCCGGGACTAGCGGCCCAAATGAGCAGTTCTTC
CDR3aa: CASSYPGTSGPNEQFF

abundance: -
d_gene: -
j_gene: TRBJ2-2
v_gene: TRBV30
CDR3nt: TGTGCCTGGTTCCCACCGAGTAACGGGACTCCCACCGGGGAGCTGTTTTTT
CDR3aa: CAWFPPSNGTPTGELFF

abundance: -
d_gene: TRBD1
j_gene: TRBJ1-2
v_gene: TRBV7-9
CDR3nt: TGTGCCAGCAGCCCCACCGGGACAGGGGCGAATGGCTACACCTTC
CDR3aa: CASSPTGTGANGYTF

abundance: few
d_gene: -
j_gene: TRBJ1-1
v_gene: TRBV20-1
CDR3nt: TGCAGTGCTAGCACAGGGAGGGTGAACACTGAAGCTTTCTTT
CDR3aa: CSASTGRVNTEAFF

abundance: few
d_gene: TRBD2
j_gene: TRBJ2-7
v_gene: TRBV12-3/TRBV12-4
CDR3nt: TGTGCCAGCAGCCGTCGACTAGCGGGAGGGTCGATCTACGAGCAGTACTTC
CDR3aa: CASSRRLAGGSIYEQYF

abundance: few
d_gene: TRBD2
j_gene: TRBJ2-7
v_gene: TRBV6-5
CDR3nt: TGTGCCAGCAGTTATGAGGTAGCGGGAAATGAGCAGTACTTC
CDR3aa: CASSYEVAGNEQYF

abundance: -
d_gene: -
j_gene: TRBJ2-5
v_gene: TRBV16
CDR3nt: TGTGCCAGCAGCCAATCTGTTAGAGGAGAGACCCAGTACTTC
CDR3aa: CASSQSVRGETQYF

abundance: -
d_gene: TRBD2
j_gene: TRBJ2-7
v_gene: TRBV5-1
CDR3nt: TGCGCCAGCAGCTTATGGACCGGGACTAGCGGGATCGAGCAGTACTTC
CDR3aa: CASSLWTGTSGIEQYF

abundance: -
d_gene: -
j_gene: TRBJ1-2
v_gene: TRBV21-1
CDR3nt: TGTGCCAGCAGCAAGCAGGGGGCAGTTTTGGATGATGGCTACACCTTC
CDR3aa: CASSKQGAVLDDGYTF

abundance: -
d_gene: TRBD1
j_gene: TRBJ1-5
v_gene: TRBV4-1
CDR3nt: TGCGCCAGCAGCCAGATTCAGGGGACAGGCAATCAGCCCCAGCATTTT
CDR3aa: CASSQIQGTGNQPQHF